Below, one T cell receptor beta chain is given with its context. The V gene's germline CDR1 is SGHRS and CDR2 YFSETQ. Deletions cut 1 base from V and 6 bases from J, with 8 bases between. CDR3 length: 12 amino acids. Clones were sequenced by immunoSEQ multiplex PCR, and TCRdb holds only the in-frame ones, with some missing. The table records around 130,000 clones, roughly 72% of them present only once. This entry comes from a study of blood T cell repertoires in COVID-19. Sequencing was carried out using peripheral blood. This chain connects TRBV5-1 to TRBJ2-7; D may be TRBD1 (5 bases). This receptor was taken from a human donor in a cohort sampled during active COVID-19. CDR3 DNA: TGCGCCAGCAGCTTGCCTGGGGCCGAGCAGTACTTC. Its protein is CASSLPGAEQYF. Variable domain in full (rest from reference TRBV5-1 and TRBJ2-7): KAGVTQTPRYLIKTRGQQVTLSCSPISGHRSVSWYQQTPGQGLQFLFEYFSETQRNKGNFPGRFSGRQFSNSRSEMNVSTLELGDSALYLCASSLPGAEQYFGPGTRLTVT.